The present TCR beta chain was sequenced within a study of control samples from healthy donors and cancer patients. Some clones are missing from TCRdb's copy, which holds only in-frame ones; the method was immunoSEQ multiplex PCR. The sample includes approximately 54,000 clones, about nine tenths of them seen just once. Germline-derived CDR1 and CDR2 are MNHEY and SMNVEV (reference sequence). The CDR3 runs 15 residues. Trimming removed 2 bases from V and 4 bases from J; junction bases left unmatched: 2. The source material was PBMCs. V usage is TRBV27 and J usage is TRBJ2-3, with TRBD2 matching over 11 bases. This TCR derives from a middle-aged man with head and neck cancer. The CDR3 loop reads CASSLRTSGSDTQYF. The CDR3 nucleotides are TGTGCCAGCAGTTTAAGGACTAGCGGGTCAGATACGCAGTATTTT.